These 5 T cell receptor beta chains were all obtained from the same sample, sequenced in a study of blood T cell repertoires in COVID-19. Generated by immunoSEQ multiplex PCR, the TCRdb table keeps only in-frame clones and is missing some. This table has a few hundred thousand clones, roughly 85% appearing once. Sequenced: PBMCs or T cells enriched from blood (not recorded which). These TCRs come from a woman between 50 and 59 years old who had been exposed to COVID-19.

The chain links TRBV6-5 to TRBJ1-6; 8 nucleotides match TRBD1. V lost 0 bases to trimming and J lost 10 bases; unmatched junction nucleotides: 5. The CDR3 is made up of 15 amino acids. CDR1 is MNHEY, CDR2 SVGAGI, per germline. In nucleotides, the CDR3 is TGTGCCAGCAGTTACTCGGGACAGGTGGCCTCACCCCTCCACTTT. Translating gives CASSYSGQVASPLHF.

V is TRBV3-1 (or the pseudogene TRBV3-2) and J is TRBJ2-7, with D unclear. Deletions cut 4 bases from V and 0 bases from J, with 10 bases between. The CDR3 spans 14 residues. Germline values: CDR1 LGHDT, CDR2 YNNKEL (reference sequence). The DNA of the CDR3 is TGTGCCAGCAGCCGAGCAACGGGCTCCTACGAGCAGTACTTC. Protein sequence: CASSRATGSYEQYF.

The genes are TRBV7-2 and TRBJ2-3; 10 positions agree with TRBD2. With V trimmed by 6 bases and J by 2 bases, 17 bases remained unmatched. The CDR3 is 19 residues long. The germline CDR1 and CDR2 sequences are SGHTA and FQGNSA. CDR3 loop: CASRLRASGGPRVTDTQYF. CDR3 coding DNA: TGTGCCAGCAGGCTCCGGGCTAGCGGGGGCCCTAGGGTCACAGATACGCAGTATTTT.

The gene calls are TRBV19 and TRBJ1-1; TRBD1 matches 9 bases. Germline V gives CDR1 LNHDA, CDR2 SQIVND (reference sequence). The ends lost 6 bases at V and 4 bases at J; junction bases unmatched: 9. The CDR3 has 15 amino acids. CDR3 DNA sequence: TGTGCCAGTAGATTGGGACAGGGAGTCCCCACTGAAGCTTTCTTT. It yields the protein CASRLGQGVPTEAFF.

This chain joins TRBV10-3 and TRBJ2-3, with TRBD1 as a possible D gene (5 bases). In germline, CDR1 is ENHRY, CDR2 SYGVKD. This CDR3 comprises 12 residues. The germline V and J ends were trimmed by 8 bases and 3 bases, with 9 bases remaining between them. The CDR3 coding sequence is TGTGCCATCGGGGCAGGGACAGATACGCAGTATTTT. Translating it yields CAIGAGTDTQYF.